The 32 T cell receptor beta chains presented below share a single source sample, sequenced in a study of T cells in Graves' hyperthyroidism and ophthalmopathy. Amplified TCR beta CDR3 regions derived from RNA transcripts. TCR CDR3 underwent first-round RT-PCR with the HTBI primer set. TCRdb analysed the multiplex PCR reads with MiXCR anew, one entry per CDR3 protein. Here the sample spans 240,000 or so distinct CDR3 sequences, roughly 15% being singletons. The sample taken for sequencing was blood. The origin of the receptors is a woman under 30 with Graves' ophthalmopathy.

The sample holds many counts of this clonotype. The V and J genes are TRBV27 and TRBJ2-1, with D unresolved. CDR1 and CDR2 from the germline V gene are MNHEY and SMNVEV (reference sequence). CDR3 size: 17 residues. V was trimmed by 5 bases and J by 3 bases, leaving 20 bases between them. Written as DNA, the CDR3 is TGTGCCAGCAGTCCCCAAGGCGGCGAACGAAACTACAATGAGCAGTTCTTC. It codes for CASSPQGGERNYNEQFF.

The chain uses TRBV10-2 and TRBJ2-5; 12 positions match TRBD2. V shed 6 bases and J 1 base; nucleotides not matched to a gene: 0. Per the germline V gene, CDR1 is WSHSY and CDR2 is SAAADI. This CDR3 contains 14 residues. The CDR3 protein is CASRGLAGQETQYF. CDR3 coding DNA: TGCGCCAGCAGGGGACTAGCGGGCCAAGAGACCCAGTACTTC.

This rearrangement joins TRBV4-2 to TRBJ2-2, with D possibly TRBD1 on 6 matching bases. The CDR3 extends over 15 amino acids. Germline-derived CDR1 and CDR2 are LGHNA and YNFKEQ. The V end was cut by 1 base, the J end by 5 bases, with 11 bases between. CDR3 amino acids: CASSQGHRVTGELFF. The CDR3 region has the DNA TGTGCCAGCAGCCAAGGACACAGGGTGACCGGGGAGCTGTTTTTT.

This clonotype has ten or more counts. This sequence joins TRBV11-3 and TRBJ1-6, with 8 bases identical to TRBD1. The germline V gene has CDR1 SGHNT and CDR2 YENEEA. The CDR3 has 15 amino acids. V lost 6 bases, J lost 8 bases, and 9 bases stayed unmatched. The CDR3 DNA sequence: TGTGCCAGCAGTCCACAGGGGGGGGGCGATTCACCCCTCCACTTT. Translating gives CASSPQGGGDSPLHF.

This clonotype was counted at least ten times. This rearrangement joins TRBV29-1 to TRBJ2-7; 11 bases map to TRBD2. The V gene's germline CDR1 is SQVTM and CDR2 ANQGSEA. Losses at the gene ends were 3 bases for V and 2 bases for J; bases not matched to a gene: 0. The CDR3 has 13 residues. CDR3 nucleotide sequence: TGCAGCGTTGAGACTAGCGGGGCCTACGAGCAGTACTTC. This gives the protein CSVETSGAYEQYF.

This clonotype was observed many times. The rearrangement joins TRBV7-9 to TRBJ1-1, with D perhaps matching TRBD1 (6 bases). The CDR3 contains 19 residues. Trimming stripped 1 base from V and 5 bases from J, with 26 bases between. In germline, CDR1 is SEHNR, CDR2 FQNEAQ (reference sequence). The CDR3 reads CASSLDRGGSRGYLTEAFF. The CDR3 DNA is TGTGCCAGCAGCTTAGATCGGGGGGGGTCCAGGGGTTATTTGACTGAAGCTTTCTTT.

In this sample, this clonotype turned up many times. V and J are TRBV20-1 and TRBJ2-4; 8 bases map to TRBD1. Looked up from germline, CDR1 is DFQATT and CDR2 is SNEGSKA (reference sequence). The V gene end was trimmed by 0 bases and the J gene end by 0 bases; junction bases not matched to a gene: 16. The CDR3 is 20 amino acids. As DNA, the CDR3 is TGCAGTGCTAGAGATCGATACAGGGGGAGCATTAAGGTAGCCAAAAACATTCAGTACTTC. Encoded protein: CSARDRYRGSIKVAKNIQYF.

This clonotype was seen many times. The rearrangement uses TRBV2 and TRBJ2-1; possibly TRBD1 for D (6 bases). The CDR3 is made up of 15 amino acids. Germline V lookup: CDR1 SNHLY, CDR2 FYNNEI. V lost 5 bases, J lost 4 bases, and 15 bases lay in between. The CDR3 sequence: CASSLQGFEYNEQFF. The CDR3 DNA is TGTGCCAGCAGTTTACAGGGCTTCGAGTACAATGAGCAGTTCTTC.

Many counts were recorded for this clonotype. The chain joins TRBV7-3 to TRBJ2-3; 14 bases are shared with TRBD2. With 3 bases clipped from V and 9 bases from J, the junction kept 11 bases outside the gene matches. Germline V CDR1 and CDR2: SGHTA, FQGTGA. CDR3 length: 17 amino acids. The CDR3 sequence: CASSFGNPGLAGGTQYF. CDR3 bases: TGTGCCAGCAGCTTCGGCAACCCAGGACTAGCGGGGGGAACGCAGTATTTT.

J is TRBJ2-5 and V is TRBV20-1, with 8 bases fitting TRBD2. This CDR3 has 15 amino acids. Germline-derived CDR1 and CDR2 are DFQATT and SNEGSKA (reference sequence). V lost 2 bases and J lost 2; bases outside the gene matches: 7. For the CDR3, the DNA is TGCAGTGCTAGACCCACTAGCGGACCACAAGAGACCCAGTACTTC. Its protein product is CSARPTSGPQETQYF.

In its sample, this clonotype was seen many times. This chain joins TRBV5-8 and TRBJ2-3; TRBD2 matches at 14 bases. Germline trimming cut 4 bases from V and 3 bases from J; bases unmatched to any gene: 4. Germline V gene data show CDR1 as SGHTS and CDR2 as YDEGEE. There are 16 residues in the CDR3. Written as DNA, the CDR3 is TGTGCCAGCAGCACGGGACTAGCGGGAGCAACAGATACGCAGTATTTT. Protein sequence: CASSTGLAGATDTQYF.

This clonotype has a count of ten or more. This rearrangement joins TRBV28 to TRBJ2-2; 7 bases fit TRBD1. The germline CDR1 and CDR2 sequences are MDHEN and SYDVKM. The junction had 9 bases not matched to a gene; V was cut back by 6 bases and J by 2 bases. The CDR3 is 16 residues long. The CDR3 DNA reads TGTGCCAGCAGGACAGGGAATACCGCTAACACCGGGGAGCTGTTTTTT. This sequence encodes CASRTGNTANTGELFF.

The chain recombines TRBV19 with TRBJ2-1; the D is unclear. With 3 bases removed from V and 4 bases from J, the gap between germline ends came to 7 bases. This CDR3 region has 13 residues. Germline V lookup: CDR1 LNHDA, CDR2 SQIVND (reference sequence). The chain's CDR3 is CASSMALYNEQFF. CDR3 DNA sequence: TGTGCCAGTAGTATGGCCCTGTACAATGAGCAGTTCTTC.

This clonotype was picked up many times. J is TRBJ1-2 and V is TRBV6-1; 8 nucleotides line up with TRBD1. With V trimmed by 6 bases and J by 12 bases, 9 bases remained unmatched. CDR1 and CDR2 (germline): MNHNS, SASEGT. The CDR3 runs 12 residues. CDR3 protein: CASSLRQGFNTF. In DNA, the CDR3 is TGTGCCAGCAGCCTACGACAGGGGTTCAACACCTTC.

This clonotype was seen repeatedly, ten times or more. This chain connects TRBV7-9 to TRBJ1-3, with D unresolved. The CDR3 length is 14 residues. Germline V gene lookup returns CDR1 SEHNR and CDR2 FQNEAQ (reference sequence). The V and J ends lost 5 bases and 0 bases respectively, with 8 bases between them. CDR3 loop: CASSQRDSGNTIYF. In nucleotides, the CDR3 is TGTGCCAGCAGCCAGAGGGACTCTGGAAACACCATATATTTT.

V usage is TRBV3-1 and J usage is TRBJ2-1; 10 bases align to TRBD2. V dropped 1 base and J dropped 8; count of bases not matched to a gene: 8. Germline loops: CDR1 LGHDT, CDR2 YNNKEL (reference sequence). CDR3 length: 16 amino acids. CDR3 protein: CASSQGSSGSSDEQFF. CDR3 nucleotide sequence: TGTGCCAGCAGCCAAGGATCTAGCGGGAGTAGCGATGAGCAGTTCTTC.

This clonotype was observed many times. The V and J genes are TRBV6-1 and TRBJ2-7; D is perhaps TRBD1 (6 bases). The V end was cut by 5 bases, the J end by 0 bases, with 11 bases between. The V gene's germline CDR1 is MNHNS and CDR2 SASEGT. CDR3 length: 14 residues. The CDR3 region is CASSYQGRSYEQYF. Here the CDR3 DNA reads TGTGCCAGCAGTTATCAGGGGCGCTCCTACGAGCAGTACTTC.

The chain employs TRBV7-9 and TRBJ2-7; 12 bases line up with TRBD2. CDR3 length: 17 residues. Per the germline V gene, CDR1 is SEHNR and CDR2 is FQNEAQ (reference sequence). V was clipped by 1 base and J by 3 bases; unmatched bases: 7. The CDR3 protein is CASSLGYGTSGYYEQYF. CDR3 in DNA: TGTGCCAGCAGCTTAGGGTATGGGACTAGCGGGTACTACGAGCAGTACTTC.

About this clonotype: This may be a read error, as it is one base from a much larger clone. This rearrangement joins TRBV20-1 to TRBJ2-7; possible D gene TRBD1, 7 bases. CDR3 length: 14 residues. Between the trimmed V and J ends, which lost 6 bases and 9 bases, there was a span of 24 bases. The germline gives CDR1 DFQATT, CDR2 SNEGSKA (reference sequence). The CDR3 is CSALDRRGGGGQYF. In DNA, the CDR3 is TGCAGTGCATTGGACAGGCGAGGGGGAGGTGGGCAGTACTTC.

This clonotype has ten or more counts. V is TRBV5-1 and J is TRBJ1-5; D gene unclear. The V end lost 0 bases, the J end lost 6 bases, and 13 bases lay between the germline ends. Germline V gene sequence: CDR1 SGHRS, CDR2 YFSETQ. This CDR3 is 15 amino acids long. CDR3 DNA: TGCGCCAGCAGCTTGGATCCGGGAGGTGGTCAGCCCCAGCATTTT. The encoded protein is CASSLDPGGGQPQHF.

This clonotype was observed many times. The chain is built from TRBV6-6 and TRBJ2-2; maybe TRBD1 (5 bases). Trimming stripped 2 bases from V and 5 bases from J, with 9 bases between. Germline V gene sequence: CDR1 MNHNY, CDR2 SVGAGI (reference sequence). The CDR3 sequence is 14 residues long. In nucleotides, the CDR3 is TGTGCCAGCAGTTACAGACAGAGGACCGGGGAGCTGTTTTTT. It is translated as CASSYRQRTGELFF.

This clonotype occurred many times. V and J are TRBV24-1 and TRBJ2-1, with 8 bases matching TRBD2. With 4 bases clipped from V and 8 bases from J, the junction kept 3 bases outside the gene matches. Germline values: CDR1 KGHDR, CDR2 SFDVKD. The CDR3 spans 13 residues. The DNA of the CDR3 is TGTGCCACCAGTGACTCGGGACTAGATGAGCAGTTCTTC. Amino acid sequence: CATSDSGLDEQFF.

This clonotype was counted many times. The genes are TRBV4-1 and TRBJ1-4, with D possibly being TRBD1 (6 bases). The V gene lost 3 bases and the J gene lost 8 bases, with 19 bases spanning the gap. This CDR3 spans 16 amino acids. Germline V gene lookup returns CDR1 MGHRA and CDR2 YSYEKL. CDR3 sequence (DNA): TGCGCCAGCAGCCATATTGGGGGGGGGCGAAAGGAAAAACTGTTTTTT. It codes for CASSHIGGGRKEKLFF.

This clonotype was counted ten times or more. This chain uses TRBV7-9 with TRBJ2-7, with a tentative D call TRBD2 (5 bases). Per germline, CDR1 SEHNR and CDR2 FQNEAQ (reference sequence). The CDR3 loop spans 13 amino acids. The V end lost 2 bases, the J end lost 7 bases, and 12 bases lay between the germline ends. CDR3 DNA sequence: TGTGCCAGCAGCTTAAACAGCCCGGGGGAGCAGTACTTC. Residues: CASSLNSPGEQYF.

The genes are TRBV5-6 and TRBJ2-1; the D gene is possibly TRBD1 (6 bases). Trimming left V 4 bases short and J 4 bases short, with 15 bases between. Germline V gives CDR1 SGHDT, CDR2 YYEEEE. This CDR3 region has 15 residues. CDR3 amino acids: CASSRWDMAYNEQFF. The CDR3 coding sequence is TGTGCCAGCAGCCGCTGGGACATGGCTTACAATGAGCAGTTCTTC.

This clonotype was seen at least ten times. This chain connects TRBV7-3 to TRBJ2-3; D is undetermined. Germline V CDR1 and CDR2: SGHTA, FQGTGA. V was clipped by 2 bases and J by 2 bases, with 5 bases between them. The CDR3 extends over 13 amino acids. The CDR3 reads CASSLANTDTQYF. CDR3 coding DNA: TGTGCCAGCAGCTTAGCGAACACAGATACGCAGTATTTT.

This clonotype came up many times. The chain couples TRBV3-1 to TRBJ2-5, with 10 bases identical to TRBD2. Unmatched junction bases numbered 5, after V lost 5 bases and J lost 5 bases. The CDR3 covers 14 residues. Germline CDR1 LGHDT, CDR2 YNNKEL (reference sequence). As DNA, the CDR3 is TGTGCCAGCAGCGCTAGCGGGAGTTGGGAGACCCAGTACTTC. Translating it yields CASSASGSWETQYF.

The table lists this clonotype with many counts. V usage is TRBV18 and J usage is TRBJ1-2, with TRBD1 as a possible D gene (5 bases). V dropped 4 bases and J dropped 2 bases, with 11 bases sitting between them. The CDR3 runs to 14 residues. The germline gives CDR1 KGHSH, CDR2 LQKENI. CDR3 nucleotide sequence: TGTGCCAGCTCACGCGATGACAGAAACTATGGCTACACCTTC. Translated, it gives CASSRDDRNYGYTF.

CDR3: CASSPELRPSRNSPLHF. CDR3 nucleotides: TGTGCCAGCAGCCCAGAGCTAAGACCCAGCCGCAATTCACCCCTCCACTTT. The chain joins TRBV9 to TRBJ1-6, with D unclear. The germline gives CDR1 SGDLS, CDR2 YYNGEE. V lost 4 bases and J lost 7, with 21 bases in between. The CDR3 length is 17 residues.

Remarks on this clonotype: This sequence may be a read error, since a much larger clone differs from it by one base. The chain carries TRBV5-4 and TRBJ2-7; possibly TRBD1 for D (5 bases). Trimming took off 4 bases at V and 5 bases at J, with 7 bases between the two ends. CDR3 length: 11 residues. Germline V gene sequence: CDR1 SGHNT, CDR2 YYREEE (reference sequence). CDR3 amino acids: CASSQGDEQYF. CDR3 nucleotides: TGTGCCAGCAGCCAAGGGGACGAGCAGTACTTC.

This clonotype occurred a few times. CDR3 in amino acids: CSAGFDYGYTF. The CDR3 bases are TGCAGCGCAGGATTTGACTATGGCTACACCTTC. This rearrangement joins TRBV29-1 to TRBJ1-2; D not certain. This CDR3 is built from 11 residues. Germline CDR1 is SQVTM and CDR2 is ANQGSEA. The V gene lost 7 bases and the J gene lost 3 bases, with 9 bases spanning the gap. The full variable domain, completed using reference TRBV29-1 and TRBJ1-2, is SAVISQKPSRDICQRGTSLTIQCQVDSQVTMMFWYRQQPGQSLTLIATANQGSEATYESGFVIDKFPISRPNLTFSTLTVSNMSPEDSSIYLCSAGFDYGYTFGSGTRLTVV.

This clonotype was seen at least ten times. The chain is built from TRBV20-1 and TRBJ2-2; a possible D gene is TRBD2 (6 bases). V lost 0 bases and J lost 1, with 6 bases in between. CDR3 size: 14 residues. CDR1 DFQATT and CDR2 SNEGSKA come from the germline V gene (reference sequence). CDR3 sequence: CSARDSGNTGELFF. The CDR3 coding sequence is TGCAGTGCTAGAGATAGCGGGAACACCGGGGAGCTGTTTTTT.